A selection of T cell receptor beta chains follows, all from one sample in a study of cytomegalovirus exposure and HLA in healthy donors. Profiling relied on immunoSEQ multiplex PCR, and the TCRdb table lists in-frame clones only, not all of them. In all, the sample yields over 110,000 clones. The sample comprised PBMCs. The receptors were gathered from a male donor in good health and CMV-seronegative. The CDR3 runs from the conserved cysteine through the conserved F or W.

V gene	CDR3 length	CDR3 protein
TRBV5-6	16	CASSLRFGTARNTIYF
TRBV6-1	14	CASSMGDIYQPQHF
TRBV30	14	CAWTEYRGAVGYTF
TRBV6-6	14	CASSQDRGLSPLHF
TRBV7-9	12	CASSLNSNEQFF
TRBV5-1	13	CASSYGGDYGYTF
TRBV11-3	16	CASSYAGGAARDEQYF
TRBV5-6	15	CASSSPGTANTEAFF
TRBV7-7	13	CASSLRGSETQYF
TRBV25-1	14	CASSERGWGQPQHF
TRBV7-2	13	CASSLGDRGRAFF
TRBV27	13	CASSGGLADTQYF
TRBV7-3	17	CASSSRGSGTNTGELFF
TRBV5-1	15	CASSLARSGGSEQFF